This TCR beta chain was recovered during a study of blood T cell repertoires in COVID-19. Study-level background: T cells, B-cell-depleted T cells, or PBMCs supplied cDNA or gDNA.

The CDR3 has 16 residues. With 4 bases clipped from V and 8 bases from J, the junction kept 7 bases outside the gene matches. Germline V gives CDR1 LGHNA, CDR2 YNFKEQ. As handled by the study authors: Quantification of nucleated cells was approximated via reference gene primer amplification. This table comes from immunoSEQ multiplex PCR, and its TCRdb copy is limited to in-frame clones, with some not included. Clone size and the V and J calls come from that table; the DNA yielded D and trimming. Of more than 95,000 clones listed, around 81% are singletons. The receptor comes from a man aged 55 to 69 with acute or convalescent COVID-19. The chain employs TRBV4-2 and TRBJ2-1; 14 positions agree with TRBD2. Sequenced input: peripheral blood. The DNA for the CDR3 is TGTGCCAGCAGCCCCCCGGGACTAGCGGGAGAAGATGAGCAGTTCTTC. As protein: CASSPPGLAGEDEQFF.